This T cell receptor (beta chain) was sequenced in a study of molecular identifiers for immune sequencing clone quantification (dated 2018 in TCRdb). Regarding the complete study: For a replicate experiment, the RNA from either around 20,000 or 99,000 naive CD8 T cells was divided into five aliquots, and four of those aliquots went on to sequencing. This methods study benchmarked molecular-identifier clustering-based TCR repertoire sequencing (MIDCIRS) and TCR RNA copy counting, using CD8 T cells to do so.

This clonotype was seen more than once but under ten times. The antigen it binds to is not known. At one end the junction does not follow the germline gene, possibly because of a read error. Results and caveats for the whole study, not just this receptor: Modeling indicated about 3 TCR RNA copies recovered per cell, compared with about 9.4 by digital PCR, which implies a capture efficiency of 25% to 35%. Spiked-in Jurkat TCR RNA equivalent to a single cell was reported to be detectable even among 850,000 to 1,000,000 naive CD8 T cells. The naive libraries included spiked-in Jurkat TCR RNA (roughly nine copies' worth), and this RNA is not part of the donor repertoire. Highly expanded clone sizes could be underestimated if identical TCR molecules share a barcode. In CMV-specific effector cells, over 99% of molecules were held by clones above 20 RNA copies, whereas under 1% of molecules were held by such clones in naive cells. Without barcode sub-clustering, chimeric consensus sequences inflated TCR diversity; chimeras reached as high as 47%.

Libraries of naive CD8 T cells were built from anywhere between roughly 19,000 and 1,000,000 sorted cells, with 10%, 30% or 50% of the purified RNA used. On a BD FACSAria II, naive CD8 T cells were FACS-sorted as CD8+CD4-CCR7+CD45RA+ and collected into RLT Plus buffer. Approximately 9 TCR copies' worth of Jurkat RNA were spiked into roughly 17,000-1,100,000 naive CD8 T cell samples to test detection sensitivity. Enrichment of CD8 T cells was performed with RosetteSep CD8+ T Cell Enrichment Cocktail and Ficoll-Paque, after which ACK red cell lysis was carried out. Libraries were prepared through PCR. Sequencer: Illumina HiSeq 4000. Preparation of bulk TCR libraries followed a previously described approach, with the TCR primers listed in Table S5. Total RNA was purified with the Qiagen AllPrep DNA/RNA kit. Before analysis, reads from multiple sequencing runs of the same library were pooled. Per the original workflow: Only reads with exact TCR constant sequence were kept, trimmed to 150 nt, and grouped by their 12-nt molecular barcodes. Reads within each barcode group were sub-clustered using a 15% Levenshtein threshold, and quality-weighted consensus sequences were constructed for each RNA molecule. Non-functional sequences were filtered out, along with any lower-count sequence sitting one edit away from another sequence. Barcode sub-clusters with fewer than 20% of the maximum read count were removed, based on fitting two negative binomial distributions. TCRdb reanalyzed the raw reads on its own, using fastp at Q25 for trimming and MiXCR for clone calling, and kept in-frame beta chains. Each entry is one CDR3 protein sequence, shown with its most common DNA and genes. The V and J calls shown here were made by TCRdb, not taken from the authors' results. This sample has about half a million distinct CDR3 sequences in its table, and about a fifth of those were observed once. Roughly 0.81% of the sample belongs to the ten largest clones.

Taken from cysteine to phenylalanine, the CDR3 has 16 residues. Just CDR3 DNA is preserved here, 48 bases in frame from base 1. As encoded in the germline V gene (reference sequence), CDR1 is SEHNR while CDR2 is FQNEAQ. Sequenced sample: naive CD8+ T cells from blood, with Jurkat cell RNA spiked in. What this sample's cell subset or site label stands for: FACS-sorted CD8+CD4-CCR7+CD45RA+ naive T cells. This receptor was taken from a human donor in good health. Some libraries in this study had Jurkat cell RNA spiked in. Recombination joined TRBV7-9 with TRBJ2-1, and 13 bases in between align with TRBD2. The CDR3 region: CASSSWTSGGYTEQFF. The DNA reads TGTGCCAGCAGCTCATGGACTAGCGGGGGATACACTGAGCAGTTCTTC.